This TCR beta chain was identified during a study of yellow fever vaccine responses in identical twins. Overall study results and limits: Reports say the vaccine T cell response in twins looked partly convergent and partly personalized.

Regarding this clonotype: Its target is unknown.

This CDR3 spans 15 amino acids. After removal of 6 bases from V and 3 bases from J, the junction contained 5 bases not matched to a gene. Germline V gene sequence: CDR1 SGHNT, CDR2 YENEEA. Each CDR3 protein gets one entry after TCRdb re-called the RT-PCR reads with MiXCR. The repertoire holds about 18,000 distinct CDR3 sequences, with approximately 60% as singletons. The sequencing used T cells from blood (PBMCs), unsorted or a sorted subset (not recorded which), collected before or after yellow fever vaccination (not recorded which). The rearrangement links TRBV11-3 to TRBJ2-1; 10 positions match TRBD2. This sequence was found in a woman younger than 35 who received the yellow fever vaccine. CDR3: CASSGLAGDYNEQFF. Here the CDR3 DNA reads TGTGCCAGCAGTGGCCTAGCGGGGGACTACAATGAGCAGTTCTTC.